The rows below give T cell receptor beta chains drawn from one sample of a study of T cell repertoires in cytomegalovirus infection. TCRdb analysed the reads with MiXCR anew, one entry per CDR3 protein. The top ten clones hold about an eighth of a sample with about 830,000 distinct CDR3 sequences, about 31% of them seen once. These receptors have no identified antigens. The material sequenced was cultured CD8+ T cells from PBMCs, taken from culture after CMV antigen stimulation. The receptor source for this set is a human donor in good health (CMV status not recorded). Some clones in this sample may be carry-over from other donors' samples. Each CDR3 is given with its conserved first and last residue. The D gene is left open where the match is weak. Size is stated for part of the rows, as once, few or many counts, or as a class when the clone is expanded.

D | length | J | size | V | DNA | CDR3
- | 16 | TRBJ2-4 | - | TRBV15 | TGTGCCACCAGCAGAGAGGCCCGGGTGGCCAAAAACATTCAGTACTTC | CATSREARVAKNIQYF
TRBD2 | 17 | TRBJ2-3 | - | TRBV20-1 | TGCAGTGCTAGAGATTCCGTGCTCGGGGGGGGCCGAGATACGCAGTATTTT | CSARDSVLGGGRDTQYF
TRBD1 | 15 | TRBJ1-5 | many | TRBV7-8 | TGTGCCAGCAGTCGACAGGGAGAGAGCAATCAGCCCCAGCATTTT | CASSRQGESNQPQHF
TRBD1 | 14 | TRBJ1-2 | - | TRBV20-1 | TGCAGTGCTAGAACAGGGGGGCGGCACTATGGCTACACCTTC | CSARTGGRHYGYTF
- | 15 | TRBJ1-2 | - | TRBV5-4 | TGTGCCAGCAGCTTGGCGGCGGTCTCTTACTATGGCTACACCTTC | CASSLAAVSYYGYTF
TRBD1 | 13 | TRBJ1-2 | few | TRBV7-6 | TGTGCCAGCAGCCCTGGACAGGCTTCGGGCTACACCTTC | CASSPGQASGYTF
- | 12 | TRBJ2-5 | - | TRBV2 | TGTGCCAGCAGAGGAAGCAGAGAGACCCAGTACTTC | CASRGSRETQYF
- | 16 | TRBJ2-5 | - | TRBV7-6 | TGTGCTAGCAGCTCCCGGGCCGAACTCTTGGCAGAGACCCAGTACTTC | CASSSRAELLAETQYF
- | 16 | TRBJ2-6 | - | TRBV7-9 | TGTGCCAGCAGCTTAAAGGGCAGGGCTGGGGCCAACGTCCTGACTTTC | CASSLKGRAGANVLTF
- | 13 | TRBJ2-7 | few | TRBV4-1 | TGCGCCAGCAGCCCCGGCAGGGAATACGAGCAGTACTTC | CASSPGREYEQYF
TRBD1 | 13 | TRBJ2-5 | few | TRBV12-3/TRBV12-4 | TGTGCCAGCACCCAGGGGGCACAAGAGACCCAGTACTTC | CASTQGAQETQYF
- | 12 | TRBJ1-2 | - | TRBV2 | TGTGCCACTCACCGGGTCCCCTATGGCTACACCTTC | CATHRVPYGYTF
TRBD1 | 12 | TRBJ2-1 | - | TRBV29-1 | TGCAGCTTCCAGGGGGCGTTAAATGAGCAGTTCTTC | CSFQGALNEQFF
- | 15 | TRBJ2-1 | - | TRBV9 | TGTGCCAGCAGCCCTGTGGCCAAATTCTACAATGAGCAGTTCTTC | CASSPVAKFYNEQFF
- | 12 | TRBJ2-5 | few | TRBV13 | TGTGCCAGCAGCTCTAGCGTGGAGACCCAGTACTTC | CASSSSVETQYF
TRBD2 | 14 | TRBJ2-2 | few | TRBV7-2 | TGTGCCAGCAGCTTAGTAGCGGGGGACGGGGAGCTGTTTTTT | CASSLVAGDGELFF
TRBD1 | 16 | TRBJ2-1 | few | TRBV5-4 | TGTGCCAGCTGGCCGGGGACGGGACAGCCTTTCAATGAGCAGTTCTTC | CASWPGTGQPFNEQFF
- | 13 | TRBJ1-1 | - | TRBV6-4 | TGTGCCAGCAAAAACAGGGAGAACACTGAAGCTTTCTTT | CASKNRENTEAFF
TRBD1 | 15 | TRBJ2-3 | - | TRBV12-3/TRBV12-4 | TGTGCCAGCAGTTTAATGGGACAGGGAAAAGATACGCAGTATTTT | CASSLMGQGKDTQYF
TRBD2 | 16 | TRBJ2-1 | - | TRBV12-3/TRBV12-4 | TGTGCCAGCAGTGCGAATACCGGGACTAGCCGAGGTGAGCAGTTCTTC | CASSANTGTSRGEQFF
- | 16 | TRBJ2-1 | few | TRBV27 | TGTGCCAGCAGTTTGGCTGGCGGGATGCTCTACAATGAGCAGTTCTTC | CASSLAGGMLYNEQFF
- | 12 | TRBJ2-1 | few | TRBV27 | TGTGCCAGCAGTACAGTTTACAATGAGCAGTTCTTC | CASSTVYNEQFF
- | 15 | TRBJ2-7 | - | TRBV27 | TGTGCCAGCAGTTTACGGGGGGCACCCTCCTACGAGCAGTACTTC | CASSLRGAPSYEQYF
TRBD1 | 16 | TRBJ2-6 | - | TRBV20-1 | TGCAGTGCTACCGGGACAGGGGGCAACGGAGCCAACGTCCTGACTTTC | CSATGTGGNGANVLTF
- | 15 | TRBJ1-5 | - | TRBV28 | TGTGCCAGCAGTTTAGGTGGGGGGTTTGATCAGCCCCAGCATTTT | CASSLGGGFDQPQHF
TRBD1 | 15 | TRBJ2-7 | - | TRBV5-4 | TGTGCCAGCAGCTTGTTTGGGACAGGGGTCCACGAGCAGTACTTC | CASSLFGTGVHEQYF
- | 15 | TRBJ2-3 | - | TRBV6-5 | TGTGCCAGCAGTTACTCGATTTACCTCACAGATACGCAGTATTTT | CASSYSIYLTDTQYF
- | 18 | TRBJ2-3 | few | TRBV2 | TGTGCCAGCAGTGACTTGGTCGTTGGGGGGGCCCGCACAGATACGCAGTATTTT | CASSDLVVGGARTDTQYF
- | 18 | TRBJ2-1 | few | TRBV20-1 | TGCAGTGCTAGAGCTACTCGCTGGGGACAAGGAGGGGGGGTGGAGCAGTTCTTC | CSARATRWGQGGGVEQFF
TRBD1 | 14 | TRBJ1-1 | few | TRBV12-3/TRBV12-4 | TGTGCCAGCAGTTTCAGGGGACAGGGCGCTGAAGCTTTCTTT | CASSFRGQGAEAFF
- | 13 | TRBJ1-1 | - | TRBV4-1 | TGCGCCAGCAGACACCAGGGGAACCCTGAAGCTTTCTTT | CASRHQGNPEAFF
- | 15 | TRBJ2-3 | - | TRBV19 | TGTGCCAGTAGTACTGGTGCCACTAGCACAGATACGCAGTATTTT | CASSTGATSTDTQYF